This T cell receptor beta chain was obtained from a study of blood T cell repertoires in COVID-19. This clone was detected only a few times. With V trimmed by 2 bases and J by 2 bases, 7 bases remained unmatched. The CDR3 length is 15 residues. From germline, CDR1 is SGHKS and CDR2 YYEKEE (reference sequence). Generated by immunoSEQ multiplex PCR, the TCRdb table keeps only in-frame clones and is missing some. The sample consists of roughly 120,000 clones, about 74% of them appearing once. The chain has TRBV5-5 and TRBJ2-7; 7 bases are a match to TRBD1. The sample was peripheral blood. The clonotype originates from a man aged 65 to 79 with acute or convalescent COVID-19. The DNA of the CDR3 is TGTGCCAGCAGCTTAGGGACAGCGAGTACCTACGAGCAGTACTTC. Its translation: CASSLGTASTYEQYF.